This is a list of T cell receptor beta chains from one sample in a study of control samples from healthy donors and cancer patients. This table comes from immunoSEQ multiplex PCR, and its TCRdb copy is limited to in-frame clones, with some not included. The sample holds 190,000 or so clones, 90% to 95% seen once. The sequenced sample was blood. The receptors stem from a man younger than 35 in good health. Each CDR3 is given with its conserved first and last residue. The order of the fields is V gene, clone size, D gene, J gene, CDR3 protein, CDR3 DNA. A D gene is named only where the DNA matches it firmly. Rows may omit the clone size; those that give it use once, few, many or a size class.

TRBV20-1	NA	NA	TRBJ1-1	CSALGPTQAFF	TGCAGTGCCCTTGGACCCACTCAAGCTTTCTTT
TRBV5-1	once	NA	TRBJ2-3	CASMGGQSTDTQYF	TGCGCCAGCATGGGGGGACAGAGCACAGATACGCAGTATTTT
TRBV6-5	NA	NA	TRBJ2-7	CASKMTTDSYEQYF	TGTGCCAGCAAGATGACGACCGACTCCTACGAGCAGTACTTC
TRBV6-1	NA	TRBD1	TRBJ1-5	CASSESRGLSNQPQHF	TGTGCCAGCAGTGAGTCGAGGGGGCTGAGCAATCAGCCCCAGCATTTT
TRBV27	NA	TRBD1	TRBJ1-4	CASSLSTGVGEKLFF	TGTGCCAGCAGTTTATCGACAGGGGTAGGGGAAAAACTGTTTTTT
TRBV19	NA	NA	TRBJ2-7	CASSRTDHEQYF	TGTGCCAGTAGTAGGACAGACCACGAGCAGTACTTC
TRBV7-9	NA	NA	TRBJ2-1	CASSLGGAAGEQFF	TGTGCCAGCAGCTTAGGGGGGGCTGCTGGGGAGCAGTTCTTC
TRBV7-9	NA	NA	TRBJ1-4	CASSPQGLNEKLFF	TGTGCCAGCAGCCCACAGGGCCTTAATGAAAAACTGTTTTTT
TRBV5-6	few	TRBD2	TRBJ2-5	CASSLAGGLGTQYF	TGTGCCAGCAGCTTAGCGGGGGGGCTTGGGACCCAGTACTTC
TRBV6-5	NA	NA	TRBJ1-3	CASRRINSGNTIYF	TGTGCCAGCAGGAGGATTAACTCTGGAAACACCATATATTTT
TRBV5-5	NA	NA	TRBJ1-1	CASSLGTFGDTEAFF	TGTGCCAGCAGCTTGGGGACCTTCGGAGACACTGAAGCTTTCTTT
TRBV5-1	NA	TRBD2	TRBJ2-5	CASGVLAGQETQYF	TGCGCCAGCGGTGTATTAGCGGGGCAAGAGACCCAGTACTTC
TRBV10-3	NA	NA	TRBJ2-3	CAISERTSVVGTDTQYF	TGTGCCATCAGTGAGAGGACGTCAGTGGTAGGCACAGATACGCAGTATTTT
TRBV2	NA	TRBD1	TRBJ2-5	CASSEGRDRGQTQYF	TGTGCCAGCAGTGAAGGCCGGGACAGGGGTCAGACCCAGTACTTC
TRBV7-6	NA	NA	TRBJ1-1	CASSLTDVTEAFF	TGTGCCAGCAGCCTTACCGACGTCACTGAAGCTTTCTTT
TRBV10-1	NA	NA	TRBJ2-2	CASSESAGEAGELFF	TGCGCCAGCAGTGAGTCTGCAGGGGAGGCCGGGGAGCTGTTTTTT
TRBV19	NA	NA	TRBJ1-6	CASSTDRDSPLHF	TGTGCCAGTAGTACTGACAGAGATTCACCCCTCCACTTT
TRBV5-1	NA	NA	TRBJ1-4	CASSSDRGQNEKLFF	TGCGCCAGCAGCTCGGACAGAGGTCAGAATGAAAAACTGTTTTTT
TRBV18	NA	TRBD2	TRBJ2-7	CASSPGGGRAEQYF	TGTGCCAGCTCACCAGGCGGGGGTCGCGCCGAGCAGTACTTC
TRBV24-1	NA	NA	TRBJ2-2	CATSDLADANTGELFF	TGTGCCACCAGTGATTTAGCGGACGCGAACACCGGGGAGCTGTTTTTT
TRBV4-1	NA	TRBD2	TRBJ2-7	CASSQGAATSGGNYEQYF	TGCGCCAGCAGCCAAGGGGCGGCTACTAGCGGGGGAAATTACGAGCAGTACTTC
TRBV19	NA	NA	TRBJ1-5	CATFGRIGPQHF	TGTGCCACTTTTGGACGGATTGGGCCCCAGCATTTT